The 13 T cell receptor beta chains below were found in one sample sequenced in a study of T-cell reconstitution after alpha-beta-depleted transplantation in children. TCRbeta library preparation incorporated unique molecular identifiers. TCRdb re-called the PCR reads through MiXCR, storing one row per CDR3 protein. The sample comprises around 300,000 distinct CDR3 sequences, 10% of which are singletons, and roughly 7% rests with the top ten. The specimen was PBMCs, collected before TCRalphabeta/CD19-depleted stem cell transplant. The receptors originated from a boy younger than two with acute myeloid leukemia, due to receive a stem cell transplant.

This clonotype occurred many times. The chain employs TRBV4-1 and TRBJ1-1; perhaps TRBD1 as D (5 bases). Germline assignment: CDR1 MGHRA and CDR2 YSYEKL. Trimming took 5 bases from V and 1 from J, leaving 11 bases between them. The CDR3 runs 14 residues. The CDR3 DNA follows: TGCGCCAGCAGCGTCCAGGGCCAGAACACTGAAGCTTTCTTT. Its translation: CASSVQGQNTEAFF.

This clonotype was found many times. V gene TRBV7-9 combines with J gene TRBJ2-2; D may be TRBD2 (6 bases). Germline V lookup: CDR1 SEHNR, CDR2 FQNEAQ (reference sequence). CDR3 length equals 14 residues. V lost 3 bases, J lost 6 bases, and 11 bases lay in between. The CDR3 region is CASSLTTSPGELFF. As DNA, the CDR3 is TGTGCCAGCAGCTTGACTACTAGCCCCGGGGAGCTGTTTTTT.

This clonotype was picked up many times. V and J are TRBV12-3 or TRBV12-4 and TRBJ2-1; no reliable D call. The ends were cut back, 3 bases at V and 2 bases at J, with 20 bases in the middle. There are 18 residues in the CDR3. As DNA, the CDR3 is TGTGCCAGCAGTTTGCCTCTTGGCCACCAAAGGGCCTACAATGAGCAGTTCTTC. Translated: CASSLPLGHQRAYNEQFF.

V gene TRBV5-6 combines with J gene TRBJ1-2, with D possibly matching TRBD1 (5 bases). V was clipped by 2 bases and J by 1 base, with 12 bases between them. Germline V gene data show CDR1 as SGHDT and CDR2 as YYEEEE. The CDR3 extends over 15 amino acids. CDR3 in DNA: TGTGCCAGCAGCTTAGGGGAAAAGGATAACTATGGCTACACCTTC. Protein product: CASSLGEKDNYGYTF.

The table lists this clonotype with many counts. CDR3 protein: CASSLEGGTEAFF. Written as DNA, the CDR3 is TGCGCCAGCAGCTTGGAAGGGGGCACTGAAGCTTTCTTT. The chain joins TRBV5-1 to TRBJ1-1, with a tentative D call TRBD1 (6 bases). From germline, CDR1 is SGHRS and CDR2 YFSETQ. The CDR3 covers 13 residues. V lost 0 bases and J 4 bases, leaving 7 bases between the germline ends.

As regards this clonotype: A much larger clone differs from this one at a single base, so this may be a read error. The genes are TRBV29-1 and TRBJ2-1; perhaps TRBD2 as D (5 bases). Looked up from germline, CDR1 is SQVTM and CDR2 is ANQGSEA. The CDR3 runs to 11 residues. DNA for the CDR3: TGCAGCGTCGGGGTACGGAATGAGCAGCTCTTC. Its protein is CSVGVRNEQLF.

This clonotype was found many times. J is TRBJ2-3 and V is TRBV7-9; 8 positions agree with TRBD1. V lost 5 bases and J lost 4; bases outside the gene matches: 11. Germline CDR1 and CDR2: SEHNR and FQNEAQ (reference sequence). CDR3 size: 16 residues. This CDR3 is CASSTHGQGRADTQYF. CDR3 nucleotide sequence: TGTGCCAGCAGCACCCACGGACAGGGCAGGGCAGATACGCAGTATTTT.

This clonotype was counted many times. The V call is TRBV7-9, the J call TRBJ1-2, with TRBD1 matching 10 bases. The CDR3 is 15 residues long. The V gene's germline CDR1 is SEHNR and CDR2 FQNEAQ (reference sequence). The V gene end was trimmed by 5 bases and the J gene end by 5 bases; junction bases not matched to a gene: 8. Here the CDR3 reads CASSPTGTGDYGYTF. CDR3 DNA sequence: TGTGCCAGCAGCCCTACCGGGACAGGGGATTATGGCTACACCTTC.

This clonotype was found many times. The rearrangement links TRBV5-1 to TRBJ2-3, with D perhaps TRBD1 (5 bases). The CDR3 is made up of 16 amino acids. With 1 base removed from V and 2 bases from J, the gap between germline ends came to 14 bases. Germline V lookup: CDR1 SGHRS, CDR2 YFSETQ. CDR3 in amino acids: CASSLHFDSITDTQYF. Written as DNA, the CDR3 is TGCGCCAGCAGCTTGCACTTTGACAGTATCACAGATACGCAGTATTTT.

This clonotype was seen many times. This sequence joins TRBV12-3 or TRBV12-4 and TRBJ2-5, with D tentatively TRBD1 (6 bases). Trimming removed 6 bases at V and 0 bases at J, with 20 bases between. The CDR3 has 17 residues. In DNA form, the CDR3 reads TGTGCCAGCAGACCGGGACAAGAAAGGGGGTACCAAGAGACCCAGTACTTC. Translating it yields CASRPGQERGYQETQYF.

This clonotype has at least ten counts. The chain carries TRBV6-1 and TRBJ2-5; maybe TRBD2 (7 bases). There are 15 residues in the CDR3. Trimming pared 7 bases from V and 1 base from J, leaving 16 bases between. Germline CDR1 reads MNHNS; CDR2 reads SASEGT. As DNA, the CDR3 is TGTGCCAGCACGAGGGGGGGACGGTTCCAAGAGACCCAGTACTTC. Translation gives CASTRGGRFQETQYF.

The table lists this clonotype with many counts. The V gene is TRBV20-1, the J gene TRBJ2-7; D perhaps matches TRBD2 (5 bases). The CDR3 length is 12 residues. Trimming took 3 bases from V and 4 from J, leaving 10 bases between them. Per the germline V gene, CDR1 is DFQATT and CDR2 is SNEGSKA (reference sequence). For the CDR3, the DNA is TGCAGTGCTAGCGGGGTGGGGTACGAGCAGTACTTC. Protein product: CSASGVGYEQYF.

V gene TRBV27 combines with J gene TRBJ2-7; weak D call: TRBD2 (6 bases). The CDR3 runs 14 residues. CDR1 and CDR2 from the germline V gene are MNHEY and SMNVEV (reference sequence). V was trimmed by 5 bases and J by 7 bases, leaving 18 bases between them. Here the CDR3 reads CASSPVAVPTEQYF. For the CDR3, the DNA is TGTGCCAGCAGTCCGGTAGCGGTTCCTACGGAGCAGTACTTC.